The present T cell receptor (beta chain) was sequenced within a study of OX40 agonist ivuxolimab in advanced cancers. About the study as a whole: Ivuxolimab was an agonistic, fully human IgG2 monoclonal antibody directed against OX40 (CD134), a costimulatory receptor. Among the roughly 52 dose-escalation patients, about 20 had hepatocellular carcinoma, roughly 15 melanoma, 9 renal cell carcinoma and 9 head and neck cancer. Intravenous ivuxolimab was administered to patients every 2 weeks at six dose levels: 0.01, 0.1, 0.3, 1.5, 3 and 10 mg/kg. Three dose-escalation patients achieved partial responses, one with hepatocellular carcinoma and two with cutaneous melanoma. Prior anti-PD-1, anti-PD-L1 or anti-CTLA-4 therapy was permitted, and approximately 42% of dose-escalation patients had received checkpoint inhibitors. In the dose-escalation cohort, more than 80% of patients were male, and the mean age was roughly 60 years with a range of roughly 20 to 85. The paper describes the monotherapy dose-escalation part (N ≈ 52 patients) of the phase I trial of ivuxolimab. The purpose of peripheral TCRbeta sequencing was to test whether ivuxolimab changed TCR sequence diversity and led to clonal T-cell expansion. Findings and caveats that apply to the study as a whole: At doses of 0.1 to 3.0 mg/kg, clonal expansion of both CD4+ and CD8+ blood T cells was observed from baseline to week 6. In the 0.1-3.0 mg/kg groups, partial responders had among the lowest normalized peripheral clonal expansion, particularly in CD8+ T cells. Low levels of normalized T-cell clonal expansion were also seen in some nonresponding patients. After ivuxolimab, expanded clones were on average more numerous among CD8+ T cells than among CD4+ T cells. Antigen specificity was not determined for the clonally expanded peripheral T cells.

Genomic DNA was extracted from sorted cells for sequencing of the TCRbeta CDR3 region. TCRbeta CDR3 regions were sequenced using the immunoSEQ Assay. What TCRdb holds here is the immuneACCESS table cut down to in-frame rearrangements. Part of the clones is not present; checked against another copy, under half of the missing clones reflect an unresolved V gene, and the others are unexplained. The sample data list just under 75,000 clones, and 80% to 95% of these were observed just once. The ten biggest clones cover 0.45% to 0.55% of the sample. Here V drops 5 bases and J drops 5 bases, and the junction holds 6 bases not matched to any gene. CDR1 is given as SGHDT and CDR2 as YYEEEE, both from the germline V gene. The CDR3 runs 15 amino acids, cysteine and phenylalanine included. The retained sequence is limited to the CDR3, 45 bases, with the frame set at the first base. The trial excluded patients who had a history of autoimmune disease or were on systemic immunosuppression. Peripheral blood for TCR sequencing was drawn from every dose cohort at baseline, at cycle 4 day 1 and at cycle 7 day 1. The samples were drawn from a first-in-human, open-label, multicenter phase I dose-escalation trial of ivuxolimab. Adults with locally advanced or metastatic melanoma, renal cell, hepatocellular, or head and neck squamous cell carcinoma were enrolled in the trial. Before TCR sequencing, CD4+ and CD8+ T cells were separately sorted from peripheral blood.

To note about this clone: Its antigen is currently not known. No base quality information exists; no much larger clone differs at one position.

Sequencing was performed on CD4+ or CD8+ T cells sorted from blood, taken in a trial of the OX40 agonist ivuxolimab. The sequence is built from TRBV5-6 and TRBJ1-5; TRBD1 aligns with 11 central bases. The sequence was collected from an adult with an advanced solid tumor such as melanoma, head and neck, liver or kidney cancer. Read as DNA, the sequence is TGTGCCAGCAGTTTCGGGACAGGGGGACATCAGCCCCAGCATTTT. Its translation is CASSFGTGGHQPQHF.